This is a list of T cell receptor beta chains from one sample in a study of technical replicates of blood from several donors. The assay was immunoSEQ multiplex PCR, and TCRdb's table has in-frame clones only and misses some. Of about 58,000 clones in the sample, about 95% were seen once. Sequencing input: PBMCs. These receptor sequences come from a human donor in good health. Some clones in this sample may be carry-over from other donors' samples. Both conserved end residues are part of each CDR3. D genes are given only for firm matches. Where a row states a size, it is once, few, many or the class of an expanded clone; other rows omit it.

j_gene,abundance,d_gene,v_gene,CDR3nt,CDR3aa
TRBJ2-2,-,TRBD1,TRBV11-2,TGTGCCAGCAGGTCGGGACAGGGGAACGGGGAGCTGTTTTTT,CASRSGQGNGELFF
TRBJ1-2,-,-,TRBV18,TGTGCCAGCTCACCACGCGGGGATCTGGAAGGCTACACCTTC,CASSPRGDLEGYTF
TRBJ1-4,-,TRBD1,TRBV7-2,TGTGCCAGCAGCTTAGAGCCAGGGGGGAAAAAACTGTTTTTT,CASSLEPGGKKLFF
TRBJ1-2,-,-,TRBV4-1,TGCGCCAGCAGCCAAGGCTTAGGGAGCTATGGCTACACCTTC,CASSQGLGSYGYTF
TRBJ2-7,once,TRBD1,TRBV5-1,TGCGCCAGCAGCCGGGACAGGGCCTACGAGCAGTACTTC,CASSRDRAYEQYF
TRBJ2-3,-,-,TRBV29-1,TGCAGCGTTGCGGTAGGAGCGTGGGATACGCAGTATTTT,CSVAVGAWDTQYF
TRBJ2-2,-,TRBD1,TRBV4-3,TGCGCCAGCAGCCACGACAGGGGAGGGGAGCTGTTTTTT,CASSHDRGGELFF
TRBJ1-1,-,-,TRBV9,TGTGCCAGCAGCGCCCGACATATCATGAACACTGAAGCTTTCTTT,CASSARHIMNTEAFF
TRBJ1-2,-,TRBD1,TRBV19,TGTGCCAGTAGTTCGTGGACAGGGGGCGGTGGCTACACCTTC,CASSSWTGGGGYTF
TRBJ2-1,-,-,TRBV11-2,TGTGCCAGCAGCTTAGGGGGCCAGAACAATGAGCAGTTCTTC,CASSLGGQNNEQFF
TRBJ1-2,-,-,TRBV5-6,TGTGCCAGCAGCTTGTTACAGGACTATGGCTACACCTTC,CASSLLQDYGYTF
TRBJ2-7,-,TRBD2,TRBV7-2,TGTGCCAGCAGCCCTCGCGGGGGTGGCGAGCAGTACTTC,CASSPRGGGEQYF
TRBJ2-3,-,TRBD2,TRBV4-3,TGCGCCAGCAGCCAAGATACGGGGGGGGGAGCAGATACGCAGTATTTT,CASSQDTGGGADTQYF
TRBJ2-7,-,TRBD1,TRBV4-1,TGCGCCAGCAGCCGGGCCAGACAGGGCTACGAGCAGTACTTC,CASSRARQGYEQYF
TRBJ1-5,-,-,TRBV5-8,TGTGCCAGCAGCCGGACCGGGACATCCAGCAATCAGCCCCAGCATTTT,CASSRTGTSSNQPQHF
TRBJ2-7,-,TRBD2,TRBV27,TGTGCCAGCAGGCGCGCGACGGGAGGAAGCGAGCAGTACTTC,CASRRATGGSEQYF
TRBJ2-7,once,-,TRBV6-5,TGTGCCAGCAGTGAAGGGGGGGAAGCCTACGAGCAGTACTTC,CASSEGGEAYEQYF
TRBJ2-7,-,TRBD2,TRBV2,TGTGCCAGCACCGGGGGGGGGAGGAGGCCATCCTACGAGCAGTACTTC,CASTGGGRRPSYEQYF
TRBJ2-7,-,-,TRBV15,TGTGCCACCAGCAGGCCCGGTGGGAGCGAGCAGTACTTC,CATSRPGGSEQYF
TRBJ2-1,-,TRBD2,TRBV7-3,TGTGCCAGCAGCTTAACTGCGGGGGGGCACCCCCGCAATGAGCAGTTCTTC,CASSLTAGGHPRNEQFF
TRBJ1-2,once,-,TRBV4-1,TGCGCCAGCAGCCAGACATCCGTCTATGGCTACACCTTC,CASSQTSVYGYTF
TRBJ2-4,-,-,TRBV2,TGTGCCAGCAGTGAACAGTCAAACATTCAGTACTTC,CASSEQSNIQYF
TRBJ1-2,-,TRBD1,TRBV4-2,TGTGCCAGCAGCCAAGATGCGGGGGCAGGGGGCTGGAGATACACCTTC,CASSQDAGAGGWRYTF
TRBJ2-3,-,TRBD1,TRBV7-2,TGTGCCAGCAGCCTATCACAGGGGGCGCCGGGTACGCAGTATTTT,CASSLSQGAPGTQYF
TRBJ2-5,-,TRBD2,TRBV9,TGTGCCAGCAGCGTAGGTGCGGGGGTAGGTGAGACCCAGTACTTC,CASSVGAGVGETQYF
TRBJ2-1,-,TRBD2,TRBV30,TGTGCCTGGAGTGCCACTAGCGGGAGGACCTCCTACAATGAGCAGTTCTTC,CAWSATSGRTSYNEQFF
TRBJ2-1,-,TRBD2,TRBV15,TGTGCCACCAGCAGAATAACTAGCGGGGGCACGAATGAGCAGTTCTTC,CATSRITSGGTNEQFF
TRBJ2-2,-,TRBD1,TRBV2,TGTGCCAGCAGTGGGGACAGGGGCAGCGCCGGGGAGCTGTTTTTT,CASSGDRGSAGELFF
TRBJ1-2,-,-,TRBV18,TGTGCCAGCTCCGAGGGACATATTTCCTATGGCTACACCTTC,CASSEGHISYGYTF
TRBJ2-7,-,TRBD1,TRBV6-5,TGTGCCATAGGAGGGACAGGTTCCTTCGAGCAGTACTTC,CAIGGTGSFEQYF
TRBJ1-6,-,TRBD1,TRBV6-5,TGTGCCAGCACCCGAGAGGGGGCGGGCTCACCCCTCCACTTT,CASTREGAGSPLHF
TRBJ2-6,-,-,TRBV5-4,TGCGCCAGCAGCCAAGATAGCGGCTCTGGGGCCAACGTCCTGACTTTC,CASSQDSGSGANVLTF
TRBJ1-6,once,-,TRBV7-9,TGTGCCAGCAGCTTGTATACAGATAATTCACCCCTCCACTTT,CASSLYTDNSPLHF
TRBJ2-7,-,TRBD2,TRBV4-1,TGCGCCAGCAGCCAACCGCTAGCGGGGACCTACGAGCAGTACTTC,CASSQPLAGTYEQYF
TRBJ1-5,-,-,TRBV7-2,TGTGCCAGCAGCTTAGCCCAGGGGCAGCCCCAGCATTTT,CASSLAQGQPQHF
TRBJ1-3,once,-,TRBV29-1,TGCAGCGTTGAGACGGTGGGGCATGGGGACACCATATATTTT,CSVETVGHGDTIYF
TRBJ2-2,-,TRBD2,TRBV4-1,TGCGCCAGCAGCCATGGGACTAGCGGGATAACCGGGGAGCTGTTTTTT,CASSHGTSGITGELFF
TRBJ2-1,-,TRBD2,TRBV30,TGTGCCTGGAGGGGCGCGGGAGTTTTAGATGAGCAGTTCTTC,CAWRGAGVLDEQFF
TRBJ1-3,-,-,TRBV7-9,TGTGCCAGCAGCTCACTTCCGTACGGAAACACCATATATTTT,CASSSLPYGNTIYF
TRBJ2-7,once,TRBD1,TRBV7-9,TGTGCCAGCAGCACGTGGGACAGGGGCTACGAGCAGTACTTC,CASSTWDRGYEQYF
TRBJ2-2,-,-,TRBV12-1,TGTGCCAGCAGCGGCCCGATGGGGACTAGCGGGGGGGACCCTATGAGCGGGGAGCTGTTTTTT,CASSGPMGTSGGDPMSGELFF
TRBJ2-1,few,TRBD2,TRBV15,TGTGCCACCAGCCGGGGTAGCGGGGGGACCTATGAGCAGTTCTTC,CATSRGSGGTYEQFF
TRBJ2-1,-,TRBD2,TRBV6-1,TGTGCCAGCACTATTTCTAGCGGGGGCAATGAGCAGTTCTTC,CASTISSGGNEQFF
TRBJ2-2,-,-,TRBV7-7,TGTGCCAGCAGCCCTCAGGGGATGAACACCGGGGAGCTGTTTTTT,CASSPQGMNTGELFF
TRBJ2-3,-,TRBD2,TRBV19,TGTGCCAGTAGTAGGGCGACTAGCGGGAGAACAGATACGCAGTATTTT,CASSRATSGRTDTQYF